The 10 T cell receptor beta chains below come from one sample, sequenced in a study of human T cells and chemical hapten exposure. TCRdb itself ran the RACE reads through MiXCR, one entry per CDR3 protein. The sample holds under 50,000 distinct CDR3 sequences, more than 8% seen once. Time point meaning: patch test 3, about 24 weeks after DPC sensitization. Treatment in this sample: therapeutic diphenylcyclopropenone sensitization with weekly scalp DPC. Unfractionated whole blood was the source from which total RNA was extracted. Sample: whole blood, taken in connection with sensitization to the hapten diphenylcyclopropenone (DPC). Receptor source: a man aged 45-60 years with alopecia areata. Some clones in this sample may be carry-over from other donors' samples.

Points on this clonotype: A much larger clone differs from this one at a single base, so this may be a read error. The chain is built from TRBV28 and TRBJ1-1; maybe TRBD1 (6 bases). Germline V lookup: CDR1 MDHEN, CDR2 SYDVKM. This CDR3 is built from 15 residues. The ends were cut back, 2 bases at V and 10 bases at J, with 20 bases in the middle. The CDR3 loop is CASSLPTGNIGVAFF. The CDR3 DNA follows: TGTGCCAGCAGTTTACCCACAGGGAATATCGGTGTAGCTTTCTTT.

This clonotype was seen at least ten times. This sequence joins TRBV12-3 or TRBV12-4 and TRBJ2-6, with D possibly called TRBD1 or TRBD2 (7 bases each). The CDR3 extends over 18 amino acids. With 2 bases removed from V and 2 bases from J, the gap between germline ends came to 16 bases. In DNA form, the CDR3 reads TGTGCCAGCAGTTTACGGCAGGGGGGGTATACTGGGGCCAACGTCCTGACTTTC. Its protein is CASSLRQGGYTGANVLTF.

This clonotype was recorded many times. The chain uses TRBV29-1 and TRBJ2-5; 11 bases fit TRBD2. From germline, CDR1 is SQVTM and CDR2 ANQGSEA. This CDR3 comprises 12 residues. V was pared by 8 bases and J by 3 bases, with 2 bases of the junction left unmatched. CDR3 DNA sequence: TGCAGCTCGACTAGCGGGGAAGAGACCCAGTACTTC. Translating gives CSSTSGEETQYF.

There are many counts of this clonotype. The V and J genes are TRBV2 and TRBJ2-1; 9 bases are a match to TRBD2. This CDR3 contains 15 residues. Germline trimming cut 3 bases from V and 8 bases from J; bases unmatched to any gene: 8. Germline assignment: CDR1 SNHLY and CDR2 FYNNEI. The CDR3 DNA follows: TGTGCCAGCAGTGAGCGGGAGGGCCGTATATATGAGCAGTTCTTC. Protein: CASSEREGRIYEQFF. Full variable domain (rest looked up from reference TRBV2 and TRBJ2-1): EPEVTQTPSHQVTQMGQEVILRCVPISNHLYFYWYRQILGQKVEFLVSFYNNEISEKSEIFDDQFSVERPDGSNFTLKIRSTKLEDSAMYFCASSEREGRIYEQFFGPGTRLTVL.

This clonotype has a count of ten or more. The chain links TRBV3-1 to TRBJ1-2; possibly TRBD1 for D (5 bases). CDR1 and CDR2 from the germline V gene are LGHDT and YNNKEL (reference sequence). V gave up 4 bases and J gave up 4 bases, with 19 bases separating them. There are 16 residues in the CDR3. The CDR3 reads CASSPSGTVVGYGYTF. The CDR3 region has the DNA TGTGCCAGCAGCCCGTCCGGGACCGTGGTAGGCTATGGCTACACCTTC.

J is TRBJ2-7 and V is TRBV29-1; D not resolved. The germline V gene has CDR1 SQVTM and CDR2 ANQGSEA. The CDR3 contains 11 residues. V lost 4 bases, J lost 1 base, and 5 bases lay in between. The CDR3 sequence: CSVGLSYEQYF. Written as DNA, the CDR3 is TGCAGCGTTGGTCTGTCCTACGAGCAGTACTTC.

This clonotype was seen at least ten times. V usage is TRBV4-2 and J usage is TRBJ2-1, with TRBD1 matching over 11 bases. The germline gives CDR1 LGHNA, CDR2 YNFKEQ. With 0 bases clipped from V and 8 bases from J, the junction kept 3 bases outside the gene matches. This CDR3 comprises 15 residues. The CDR3 nucleotides are TGTGCCAGCAGCCAAGAACCGGGACAGGGGGATGAGCAGTTCTTC. It is translated as CASSQEPGQGDEQFF.

The rearrangement uses TRBV29-1 and TRBJ2-1, with a weak D call TRBD2 (5 bases). Germline loops: CDR1 SQVTM, CDR2 ANQGSEA. The CDR3 contains 15 residues. V was cut by 5 bases and J by 7 bases, with 21 bases left in between. The CDR3 sequence: CSVLPGSGETNEQFF. CDR3 in DNA: TGCAGCGTTCTCCCAGGCAGTGGGGAGACGAATGAGCAGTTCTTC.

This clonotype was seen repeatedly, ten times or more. The chain is built from TRBV28 and TRBJ2-1; TRBD2 matches at 9 bases. Germline loops: CDR1 MDHEN, CDR2 SYDVKM. V was pared by 5 bases and J by 9 bases, with 14 bases of the junction left unmatched. This CDR3 region has 16 residues. This CDR3 is CASSPRTSVLRVEQFF. CDR3 sequence (DNA): TGTGCCAGCAGTCCACGGACTAGCGTTCTACGTGTTGAGCAGTTCTTC.

At least ten counts were recorded for this clonotype. The V and J genes are TRBV10-2 and TRBJ2-7; D call uncertain. Trimming took off 8 bases at V and 2 bases at J, with 13 bases between the two ends. Germline V gene lookup returns CDR1 WSHSY and CDR2 SAAADI. This CDR3 spans 13 amino acids. The CDR3 bases are TGCGCCAGCCTTTACCCGACGGCCTACGAGCAGTACTTC. Amino acid sequence: CASLYPTAYEQYF.